This T cell receptor beta chain was observed in a study of cytomegalovirus exposure and HLA in healthy donors. Background on the study: From HLA-typed donors, an early data release held roughly 80 million unique TCRs.

This clone occurred a few times. Its antigen remains unidentified. The ends were cut back, 9 bases at V and 6 bases at J, with 17 bases in the middle. The CDR3 has 13 amino acids. The V gene's germline CDR1 is SNHLY and CDR2 FYNNEI. Primers included in the PCR were 60 Vbeta and 13 Jbeta primers. The table came from immunoSEQ multiplex PCR; TCRdb's copy has only in-frame clones and leaves some out. Among 200,000 or so clones listed, roughly 84% were seen once. Study-wide results and caveats: The authors listed some 150 TCR beta chains as cytomegalovirus-associated. Presence/absence analyses took donor sequencing depth as roughly uniform.

V usage is TRBV2 and J usage is TRBJ1-1, with D perhaps matching TRBD1 (6 bases). The origin of this receptor is a girl in the first two years of life in good health and CMV-seronegative. The sample comprised PBMCs. CDR3 loop: CARAQGRIAEAFF. DNA of the CDR3: TGTGCCAGGGCACAGGGTAGGATTGCTGAAGCTTTCTTT.